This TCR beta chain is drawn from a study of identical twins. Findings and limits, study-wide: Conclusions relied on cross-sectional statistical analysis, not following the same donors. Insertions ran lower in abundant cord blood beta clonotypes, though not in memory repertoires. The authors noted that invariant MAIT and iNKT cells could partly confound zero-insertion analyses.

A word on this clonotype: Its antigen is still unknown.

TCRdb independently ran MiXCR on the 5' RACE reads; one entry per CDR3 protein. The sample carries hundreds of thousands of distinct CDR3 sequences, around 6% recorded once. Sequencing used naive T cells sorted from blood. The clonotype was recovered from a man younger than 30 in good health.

The CDR3 coding sequence is TGTGCCAGCAGCCCGACTACTAGCGGTAGCTCCTACGAGCAGTACTTC. Amino acids: CASSPTTSGSSYEQYF. The rearrangement uses TRBV7-9 and TRBJ2-7, with TRBD2 matching 8 bases. The CDR3 runs to 16 residues. V shed 5 bases and J 0 bases; nucleotides not matched to a gene: 9. Germline V CDR1 and CDR2: SEHNR, FQNEAQ (reference sequence).